Listed here are 32 T cell receptor beta chains from one sample, sequenced in a study of blood T cell repertoires in COVID-19. Profiled with immunoSEQ multiplex PCR; TCRdb holds only in-frame clones, not every one. This sample yields about 160,000 clones, of which approximately 85% are seen a single time; approximately 7% belongs to the top ten. The material sequenced was peripheral blood. The receptor set was obtained from an elderly man with COVID-19, enrolled during active disease.

The genes are TRBV6-5 and TRBJ2-5, with D possibly being TRBD2 (5 bases). The CDR3 is 11 residues long. Germline V gene sequence: CDR1 MNHEY, CDR2 SVGAGI. Deletions cut 6 bases from V and 3 bases from J, with 5 bases between. Written as DNA, the CDR3 is TGTGCCAGCAGGAGGGAAGAGACCCAGTACTTC. Protein sequence: CASRREETQYF.

The rearrangement joins TRBV5-4 to TRBJ2-2; 7 bases line up with TRBD1. Germline-derived CDR1 and CDR2 are SGHNT and YYREEE (reference sequence). This CDR3 spans 16 amino acids. Trimming removed 5 bases from V and 4 bases from J; junction bases left unmatched: 11. CDR3 loop: CASSPGGHRGTGELFF. The CDR3 region has the DNA TGTGCCAGCAGTCCGGGCGGGCACAGGGGCACCGGGGAGCTGTTTTTT. The full variable domain, with the rest looked up from reference TRBV5-4 and TRBJ2-2, is ETGVTQSPTHLIKTRGQQVTLRCSSQSGHNTVSWYQQALGQGPQFIFQYYREEENGRGNFPPRFSGLQFPNYSSELNVNALELDDSALYLCASSPGGHRGTGELFFGEGSRLTVL.

The V and J genes are TRBV23-1 and TRBJ2-3; TRBD1 matches 7 bases. TRBV23-1 is labeled an ORF, and its function is uncertain. Losses at the gene ends were 0 bases for V and 0 bases for J; bases not matched to a gene: 9. The CDR3 is 18 amino acids. The DNA for the CDR3 is TGCGCCAGCAGTCAATCTACCGGACAGGCATTAAGCACAGATACGCAGTATTTT. Its protein is CASSQSTGQALSTDTQYF.

This clone was seen a single time. The chain links TRBV29-1 to TRBJ2-7; TRBD2 is a possible D gene (6 bases). V shed 7 bases and J shed 2 bases, with 12 bases lying between them. The length of the CDR3 is 12 residues. The germline V gene has CDR1 SQVTM and CDR2 ANQGSEA. CDR3 sequence reads: CSALGGPYEQYF. In DNA form, the CDR3 reads TGCAGCGCCCTGGGGGGACCCTACGAGCAGTACTTC.

The chain employs TRBV11-3 and TRBJ2-1; TRBD2 is a possible D gene (6 bases). The CDR3 is made up of 16 amino acids. The germline CDR1 and CDR2 sequences are SGHNT and YENEEA. Trimming stripped 3 bases from V and 1 base from J, with 13 bases between. The CDR3, as DNA: TGTGCCAGCAGCTTCGCGGGACTCCCTTCCTACAATGAGCAGTTCTTC. This encodes CASSFAGLPSYNEQFF. Filled out from reference TRBV11-3 and TRBJ2-1, the complete variable domain reads EAGVVQSPRYKIIEKKQPVAFWCNPISGHNTLYWYLQNLGQGPELLIRYENEEAVDDSQLPKDRFSAERLKGVDSTLKIQPAELGDSAVYLCASSFAGLPSYNEQFFGPGTRLTVL.

The rearrangement joins TRBV25-1 to TRBJ1-2, with 7 positions matching TRBD1. The CDR3 runs 15 residues. V dropped 3 bases and J dropped 2; count of bases not matched to a gene: 6. In germline, CDR1 is MGHDK, CDR2 SYGVNS. The CDR3, as DNA: TGTGCCAGCAGTGACTCCGGGACAGCGAACTATGGCTACACCTTC. Translating gives CASSDSGTANYGYTF.

This clone was counted between two and nine times. The V gene is TRBV4-2, the J gene TRBJ2-1; 8 bases map to TRBD2. Germline assignment: CDR1 LGHNA and CDR2 YNFKEQ. Losses at the gene ends were 0 bases for V and 5 bases for J; bases not matched to a gene: 3. This CDR3 contains 15 residues. CDR3 in DNA: TGTGCCAGCAGCCAAGACCGGGGGGGTAACAATGAGCAGTTCTTC. This gives the protein CASSQDRGGNNEQFF.

The chain has TRBV27 and TRBJ2-5; D remains unclear. CDR3 size: 17 residues. The V gene lost 3 bases and the J gene lost 5 bases, with 22 bases spanning the gap. Germline values: CDR1 MNHEY, CDR2 SMNVEV (reference sequence). CDR3 sequence (DNA): TGTGCCAGCAGTTTGGCCCCCCGCAGGTTTGGCTTGGAGACCCAGTACTTC. Residues: CASSLAPRRFGLETQYF.

The genes are TRBV4-2 and TRBJ1-5; D remains ambiguous. Germline loops: CDR1 LGHNA, CDR2 YNFKEQ. This CDR3 contains 16 residues. V shed 4 bases and J shed 0 bases, with 13 bases lying between them. The CDR3 protein is CASSLIGAASNQPQHF. The CDR3 DNA is TGTGCCAGCAGCCTCATAGGAGCAGCTAGCAATCAGCCCCAGCATTTT.

This clone was counted many times. The V gene is TRBV5-5, the J gene TRBJ1-4; 7 nucleotides line up with TRBD1. Germline CDR1 SGHKS, CDR2 YYEKEE (reference sequence). Trimming removed 0 bases from V and 12 bases from J; junction bases left unmatched: 2. The CDR3 is 12 amino acids. CDR3 sequence (DNA): TGTGCCAGCAGCTTGGGCGGACAGGAACTGTTTTTT. This translates into CASSLGGQELFF.

In its sample, this clone was seen once. The chain carries TRBV29-1 and TRBJ1-1; 12 positions match TRBD1. Trimming took 4 bases from V and 0 from J; bases not matched to a gene: 3. The V gene's germline CDR1 is SQVTM and CDR2 ANQGSEA. This CDR3 is 15 amino acids long. The CDR3, as DNA: TGCAGCGTTGGGGACAGGGGGCGGTTGAACACTGAAGCTTTCTTT. As protein: CSVGDRGRLNTEAFF.

This sequence joins TRBV4-1 and TRBJ2-1; tentative D call: TRBD2 (5 bases). Germline V gene sequence: CDR1 MGHRA, CDR2 YSYEKL. This CDR3 comprises 16 residues. V gave up 0 bases and J gave up 2 bases, with 11 bases separating them. The DNA of the CDR3 is TGCGCCAGCAGCCAAGATTCTTGGGGAGCCTACAATGAGCAGTTCTTC. Protein: CASSQDSWGAYNEQFF.

The genes are TRBV2 and TRBJ1-2; D is perhaps TRBD1 (6 bases). The germline V gene encodes CDR1 SNHLY and CDR2 FYNNEI. Trimming stripped 6 bases from V and 7 bases from J, with 24 bases between. The CDR3 totals 16 residues. The CDR3 DNA reads as TGTGCCAGCAGCCGGGACATCCGACTTCGCCTGGTTGGCTACACCTTC. Its protein product is CASSRDIRLRLVGYTF.

The CDR3 is CASSLLASSLLPSTDTQYF. The CDR3 DNA reads as TGTGCCAGCAGCTTGTTAGCGTCTTCTCTCCTCCCTAGCACAGATACGCAGTATTTT. V usage is TRBV7-2 and J usage is TRBJ2-3, with D possibly being TRBD2 (5 bases). Trimming left V 3 bases short and J 0 bases short, with 22 bases between. CDR1 is SGHTA and CDR2 is FQGNSA in the germline V gene. The CDR3 loop spans 19 amino acids.

The chain couples TRBV9 to TRBJ2-7; weak D call: TRBD1 (5 bases). Germline CDR1 reads SGDLS; CDR2 reads YYNGEE. Trimming pared 4 bases from V and 5 bases from J, leaving 22 bases between. CDR3 length: 16 residues. The chain's CDR3 is CASSPRSAGMVHEQYF. The CDR3 DNA follows: TGTGCCAGCAGCCCCCGATCTGCAGGGATGGTCCACGAGCAGTACTTC.

V usage is TRBV7-2 and J usage is TRBJ1-2; possibly TRBD1 for D (6 bases). CDR1 is SGHTA, CDR2 FQGNSA, per germline. Trimming stripped 5 bases from V and 3 bases from J, with 13 bases between. The CDR3 has 14 amino acids. DNA of the CDR3: TGTGCCAGCAGCAGCCTGGGGGGGCACTATGGCTACACCTTC. Protein product: CASSSLGGHYGYTF.

The genes are TRBV19 and TRBJ1-1; D possibly corresponds to TRBD1 (6 bases). The CDR3 sequence is 16 residues long. From germline, CDR1 is LNHDA and CDR2 SQIVND (reference sequence). Between the trimmed V and J ends, which lost 3 bases and 0 bases, there was a span of 14 bases. The CDR3, as DNA: TGTGCCAGTAGTATCGGTTTGGGGGGGCTGAACACTGAAGCTTTCTTT. This gives the protein CASSIGLGGLNTEAFF.

The rearrangement joins TRBV11-2 to TRBJ2-2; TRBD2 aligns across 15 bases. Trimming at V came to 5 bases and at J to 8 bases, leaving 3 bases not matched to a gene. CDR1 is SGHAT and CDR2 is FQNNGV in the germline V gene. The CDR3 loop spans 15 amino acids. The CDR3 DNA reads as TGTGCCAGCAGCGGGACTAGCGGGGGGAGAGGGGAGCTGTTTTTT. Translated, it gives CASSGTSGGRGELFF.

This rearrangement joins TRBV6-6 to TRBJ2-1; D perhaps matches TRBD2 (5 bases). The CDR3 length is 15 residues. Germline-derived CDR1 and CDR2 are MNHNY and SVGAGI (reference sequence). Trimming shortened V by 8 bases and J by 6 bases, and 20 bases separated the two germline ends. CDR3 bases: TGTGCCAGCGGAGGAGGTACTAGTTTGATCAATGAGCAGTTCTTC. Translation: CASGGGTSLINEQFF.

The V and J genes are TRBV5-5 and TRBJ1-4; unclear D gene. CDR3 size: 15 residues. Per the germline V gene, CDR1 is SGHKS and CDR2 is YYEKEE (reference sequence). Between the trimmed V and J ends, which lost 2 bases and 2 bases, there was a span of 10 bases. In DNA, the CDR3 is TGTGCCAGCAGCTTAGCTGCCGCCACTAATGAAAAACTGTTTTTT. The encoded protein is CASSLAAATNEKLFF.

This clone came up a few times. This chain uses TRBV5-6 with TRBJ1-5, with D unclear. Between the trimmed V and J ends, which lost 4 bases and 0 bases, there was a span of 11 bases. The CDR3 is made up of 15 amino acids. Germline CDR1 reads SGHDT; CDR2 reads YYEEEE. The CDR3 loop reads CASSLGLYSNQPQHF. CDR3 sequence (DNA): TGTGCCAGCAGCCTCGGACTTTATAGCAATCAGCCCCAGCATTTT. Variable domain in full (rest from reference TRBV5-6 and TRBJ1-5): DAGVTQSPTHLIKTRGQQVTLRCSPKSGHDTVSWYQQALGQGPQFIFQYYEEEERQRGNFPDRFSGHQFPNYSSELNVNALLLGDSALYLCASSLGLYSNQPQHFGDGTRLSIL.

This CDR3 reads CASSLLGDGYTF. The CDR3 DNA reads as TGTGCCAGCAGTTTATTAGGGGATGGCTACACCTTC. The chain has TRBV12-3 or TRBV12-4 and TRBJ1-2, with D perhaps TRBD1 (5 bases). The V and J ends lost 2 bases and 6 bases respectively, with 7 bases between them. The CDR3 consists of 12 residues.

V usage is TRBV11-2 and J usage is TRBJ2-5, with TRBD2 matching over 9 bases. Per the germline V gene, CDR1 is SGHAT and CDR2 is FQNNGV. V lost 3 bases to trimming and J lost 2 bases; unmatched junction nucleotides: 7. This CDR3 is built from 16 residues. The CDR3 nucleotides are TGTGCCAGCAGCTTGGTAGCGGGGGCCCTACAAGAGACCCAGTACTTC. This encodes CASSLVAGALQETQYF.

This chain connects TRBV10-2 to TRBJ1-6, with TRBD1 identical over 10 bases. This CDR3 region has 16 residues. Looked up from germline, CDR1 is WSHSY and CDR2 is SAAADI. V lost 3 bases and J lost 7; bases outside the gene matches: 6. The CDR3 DNA is TGCGCCAGCAGTGATACCGGGACAGGGGCCAATTCACCCCTCCACTTT. It specifies CASSDTGTGANSPLHF.

V usage is TRBV7-8 and J usage is TRBJ2-3; the match to TRBD2 covers 10 bases. Germline V gives CDR1 SGHVS, CDR2 FQNEAQ. The J segment lost 1 base and the V segment lost 6 bases, leaving 4 bases of the junction unmatched. CDR3 length: 15 residues. The CDR3 region is CASSSGLAGTDTQYF. The CDR3 region has the DNA TGTGCCAGCAGTTCCGGACTAGCGGGCACAGATACGCAGTATTTT.

The chain has TRBV29-1 and TRBJ1-1, with TRBD1 matching 7 bases. Looked up from germline, CDR1 is SQVTM and CDR2 is ANQGSEA. With V trimmed by 7 bases and J by 6 bases, 2 bases remained unmatched. This CDR3 is 10 amino acids long. The CDR3 DNA is TGCAGCGCTGGGACAGCTGAAGCTTTCTTT. This sequence encodes CSAGTAEAFF.

The chain uses TRBV5-4 and TRBJ2-7, with D possibly matching TRBD1 (6 bases). V was pared by 3 bases and J by 2 bases, with 15 bases between. CDR3 length: 15 residues. Per germline, CDR1 SGHNT and CDR2 YYREEE (reference sequence). The CDR3 loop reads CASSYEQGSAYEQYF. DNA of the CDR3: TGTGCCAGCAGCTATGAACAGGGTTCGGCCTACGAGCAGTACTTC.

J is TRBJ1-1 and V is TRBV6-1; D is uncertain. V gave up 0 bases and J gave up 11 bases, with 16 bases separating them. The CDR3 sequence is 14 residues long. The germline gives CDR1 MNHNS, CDR2 SASEGT. The CDR3, as DNA: TGTGCCAGCAGTGAAGCCGGGGTACGGTCCACGGCTTTCTTT. This sequence encodes CASSEAGVRSTAFF.

This chain joins TRBV5-1 and TRBJ1-1; unclear D gene. Germline CDR1 and CDR2: SGHRS and YFSETQ. The CDR3 extends over 14 amino acids. The ends were cut back, 5 bases at V and 2 bases at J, with 13 bases in the middle. The CDR3 nucleotides read TGCGCCAGCAGTCCCATTACAGTCAACACTGAAGCTTTCTTT. This codes for CASSPITVNTEAFF.

This sequence joins TRBV2 and TRBJ2-6; D is undetermined. V lost 10 bases and J 2 bases, leaving 12 bases between the germline ends. The germline gives CDR1 SNHLY, CDR2 FYNNEI. The CDR3 contains 14 residues. For the CDR3, the DNA is TGTGCCATCGTCCGCGATACTGGGGCCAACGTCCTGACTTTC. Translating it yields CAIVRDTGANVLTF.

In this sample, this clone turned up once. As DNA, the CDR3 is TGTGCCAGTAGTGTCGGACAGGGAGGCTACGAGCAGTACTTC. The encoded protein is CASSVGQGGYEQYF. This chain joins TRBV19 and TRBJ2-7; 8 positions agree with TRBD1. This CDR3 has 14 amino acids. The J segment lost 3 bases and the V segment lost 5 bases, leaving 6 bases of the junction unmatched. Germline loops: CDR1 LNHDA, CDR2 SQIVND (reference sequence).

This clone has only a few counts. The rearrangement links TRBV19 to TRBJ1-5; unclear D gene. V lost 6 bases and J lost 0, with 12 bases in between. The CDR3 loop spans 15 amino acids. Germline V gene lookup returns CDR1 LNHDA and CDR2 SQIVND (reference sequence). The CDR3 reads CASSRPQPSNQPQHF. CDR3 DNA sequence: TGTGCCAGTAGCAGGCCACAGCCTAGCAATCAGCCCCAGCATTTT.